This is a list of T cell receptor beta chains from one sample in a study of sequential checkpoint blockade in melanoma. The repertoire was sequenced with immunoSEQ multiplex PCR; TCRdb's copy has only in-frame clones and lacks some. The sample has under 40,000 clones, 70% to 90% seen once. Sequences were derived from CD8+ T cells sorted from blood (inferred from file names), sampled from a patient given nivolumab and ipilimumab in sequence. The receptors come from a human donor with melanoma. Both conserved end residues are part of each CDR3. The order of the fields is V gene, clone size, J gene, D gene, CDR3 DNA, CDR3 protein. D genes are given only for firm matches. Clone sizes are given selectively: once, few, many, or a class where the clone is expanded.

v_call: TRBV29-1; clone_size: -; j_call: TRBJ2-5; d_call: TRBD1; cdr3_nt: TGCAGCGTTTGGGGGGGGGACAGGGGCTTCCAAGAGACCCAGTACTTC; cdr3_aa: CSVWGGDRGFQETQYF
v_call: TRBV28; clone_size: once; j_call: TRBJ1-1; d_call: -; cdr3_nt: TGTGCCAGCAGTTTGTATCAGAATGAAGCTTTCTTT; cdr3_aa: CASSLYQNEAFF
v_call: TRBV4-2; clone_size: -; j_call: TRBJ2-7; d_call: -; cdr3_nt: TGTGCCAGCAGCGCCCCGGGGAACGAGCAGTACTTC; cdr3_aa: CASSAPGNEQYF
v_call: TRBV11-2; clone_size: -; j_call: TRBJ2-5; d_call: -; cdr3_nt: TGTGCCAGCAGCTACAACTTGGGCGAGACCCAGTACTTC; cdr3_aa: CASSYNLGETQYF
v_call: TRBV6-5; clone_size: -; j_call: TRBJ2-7; d_call: TRBD2; cdr3_nt: TGTGCCAGCAGTCTGATCAGCGGGACCTACGAGCAGTACTTC; cdr3_aa: CASSLISGTYEQYF
v_call: TRBV6-5; clone_size: medium-sized; j_call: TRBJ2-7; d_call: TRBD1; cdr3_nt: TGTGCCAGCAGCACGGGACAGACCTACTCCTACGAGCAGTACTTC; cdr3_aa: CASSTGQTYSYEQYF
v_call: TRBV19; clone_size: once; j_call: TRBJ2-2; d_call: -; cdr3_nt: TGTGCCAGTAGTAGATGGCAGGGCATAATTCCCGGGGAGCTGTTTTTT; cdr3_aa: CASSRWQGIIPGELFF
v_call: TRBV4-3; clone_size: -; j_call: TRBJ2-7; d_call: -; cdr3_nt: TGCGCCAGCAGCCCCCTCGTGACACCATTCTACGAGCAGTACTTC; cdr3_aa: CASSPLVTPFYEQYF
v_call: TRBV7-2; clone_size: -; j_call: TRBJ2-7; d_call: TRBD2; cdr3_nt: TGTGCCAGCAGGCCATGGCCCGCCCAAAGCGGGAGGGGGGACGAGCAGTACTTC; cdr3_aa: CASRPWPAQSGRGDEQYF
v_call: TRBV27; clone_size: -; j_call: TRBJ2-2; d_call: TRBD2; cdr3_nt: TGTGCCAGCAGTTCCATAAGCGGGGCTTTTGGCACCGGGGAGCTGTTTTTT; cdr3_aa: CASSSISGAFGTGELFF
v_call: TRBV21-1; clone_size: once; j_call: TRBJ2-5; d_call: -; cdr3_nt: TGTGCCAGCAGCAAAGGGGGGATGGGAGGGAAAGAGACCCAGTACTTC; cdr3_aa: CASSKGGMGGKETQYF
v_call: TRBV4-1; clone_size: -; j_call: TRBJ2-3; d_call: -; cdr3_nt: TGCGCCAGCAGCCAAGGAGGAGGGGATACGCAGTATTTT; cdr3_aa: CASSQGGGDTQYF
v_call: TRBV10-1; clone_size: -; j_call: TRBJ2-7; d_call: TRBD1; cdr3_nt: TGCGCCAGCACGCGACAGGGGGAATACGAGCAGTACTTC; cdr3_aa: CASTRQGEYEQYF
v_call: TRBV15; clone_size: -; j_call: TRBJ2-3; d_call: -; cdr3_nt: TGTGCCACCAGCAGAGCTGCAGGGCCAGGGACAGATACGCAGTATTTT; cdr3_aa: CATSRAAGPGTDTQYF
v_call: TRBV11-2; clone_size: -; j_call: TRBJ2-7; d_call: TRBD2; cdr3_nt: TGTGCCAGCAGCATAGCGGGGGGCTGGGACGAGCAGTACTTC; cdr3_aa: CASSIAGGWDEQYF
v_call: TRBV20-1; clone_size: -; j_call: TRBJ2-1; d_call: TRBD2; cdr3_nt: TGCAGTGCTCAGCGGGGGCTTGAGCAGTTCTTC; cdr3_aa: CSAQRGLEQFF
v_call: TRBV4-3; clone_size: -; j_call: TRBJ2-5; d_call: -; cdr3_nt: TGCGCCAGCAGCCAAGGGCCAGGGGAGACCCAGTACTTC; cdr3_aa: CASSQGPGETQYF
v_call: TRBV4-1; clone_size: few; j_call: TRBJ2-7; d_call: -; cdr3_nt: TGCGCCAGCAGCCAAGAGGCAGGGCCCTACGAGCAGTACTTC; cdr3_aa: CASSQEAGPYEQYF
v_call: TRBV19; clone_size: -; j_call: TRBJ2-7; d_call: TRBD2; cdr3_nt: TGTGCCAGTAGTATCCAGCGGGGGGTCTACGAGCAGTACTTC; cdr3_aa: CASSIQRGVYEQYF
v_call: TRBV28; clone_size: -; j_call: TRBJ2-2; d_call: TRBD1; cdr3_nt: TGTGCCAGCAGTTTGTTTGGACAGGGGCTGTTTTTT; cdr3_aa: CASSLFGQGLFF
v_call: TRBV11-3; clone_size: -; j_call: TRBJ2-5; d_call: TRBD2; cdr3_nt: TGTGCCAGCAGCTTAATAGGACTAGCGGGAAGGTATGAGACCCAGTACTTC; cdr3_aa: CASSLIGLAGRYETQYF
v_call: TRBV27; clone_size: -; j_call: TRBJ1-1; d_call: -; cdr3_nt: TGTGCCAGCAGTTTATTCGGAGGGGATGAAGCTTTCTTT; cdr3_aa: CASSLFGGDEAFF